At least ten counts were recorded for the clone carrying this T cell receptor beta chain. The antigen remains undetermined. TCRdb re-called the 5' RACE reads with MiXCR, one entry per CDR3 protein. This table has about 530,000 distinct CDR3 sequences, approximately 20% appearing once. This sample is drawn from a study of identical twins. V dropped 3 bases and J dropped 9 bases, with 9 bases sitting between them. There are 13 residues in the CDR3. Whole-study results and caveats: Conclusions came from cross-sectional statistical analysis, not from following the same donors. Shared out-of-frame alpha sequences (those common to twins) showed excess low generation probability.

The same sample was also used in a study of yellow fever vaccine responses in identical twins. In that study: Twins reportedly showed a vaccine T cell response that seemed partly convergent and partly personalized.

This TCR was recovered from a woman aged 18-29 years in good health. The source material was CD4+ T cells sorted from blood. V is TRBV12-3 or TRBV12-4 and J is TRBJ1-6; D gene ambiguous. DNA for the CDR3: TGTGCCAGCAGTTTGGATCAAGGTTCACCCCTCCACTTT. Residues: CASSLDQGSPLHF.